This T cell receptor beta chain was retrieved from a study of shared clonotypes between healthy human individuals. This clone was observed a handful of times. CDR3 length: 14 amino acids. Germline CDR1 KGHSH, CDR2 LQKENI. Trimming removed 1 base at V and 7 bases at J, with 11 bases between. The table came from immunoSEQ multiplex PCR; TCRdb's copy has only in-frame clones and leaves some out. The sample shows some 1.1 million clones, 60% to 85% of them seen only once. The sample comprised memory CD4+ T cells from PBMCs. Described subset: CD45RA-negative fraction. The V and J genes are TRBV18 and TRBJ2-1; D ambiguous. The receptor comes from a man aged 18 to 29 in good health. Some clones in this sample may be carry-over from other donors' samples. The CDR3: CASSPQAGQNEQFF. The DNA of the CDR3 is TGTGCCAGCTCACCACAGGCAGGTCAGAATGAGCAGTTCTTC.